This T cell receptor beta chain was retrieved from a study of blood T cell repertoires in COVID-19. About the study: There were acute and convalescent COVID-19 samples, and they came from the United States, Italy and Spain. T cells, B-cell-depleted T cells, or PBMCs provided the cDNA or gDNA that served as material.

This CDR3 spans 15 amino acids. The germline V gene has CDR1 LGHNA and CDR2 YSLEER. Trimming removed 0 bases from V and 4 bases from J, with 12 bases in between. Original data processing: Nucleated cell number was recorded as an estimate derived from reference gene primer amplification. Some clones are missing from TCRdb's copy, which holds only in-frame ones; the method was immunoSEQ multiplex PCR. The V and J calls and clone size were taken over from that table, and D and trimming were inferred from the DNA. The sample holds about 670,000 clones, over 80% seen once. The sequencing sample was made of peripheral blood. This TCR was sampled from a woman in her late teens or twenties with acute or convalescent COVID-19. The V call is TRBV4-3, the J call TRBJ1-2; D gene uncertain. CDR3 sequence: CASSQDSTVTYGYTF. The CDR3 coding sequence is TGCGCCAGCAGCCAAGATTCAACAGTCACCTATGGCTACACCTTC.